This TCR beta chain was captured by sequencing in a study of response to subunit inactivated influenza vaccine (dated by TCRdb to 2016 to 2018). About the investigation overall: Deep quantitative T cell receptor repertoire profiling was used in the study to track responses to a trivalent subunit inactivated influenza vaccine.

The library was made by RT-PCR. Sequencing relied on an Illumina HiSeq 2500. Using fastp at Q25 and MiXCR, TCRdb reprocessed the public reads and kept productive beta chains. Under each unique CDR3 protein, matching rows form one entry showing the most common genes and DNA. The sample data list about 500,000 distinct CDR3 sequences, and about 15% of these were observed just once. 3% of the sample belongs to the ten largest clones. From the cysteine through the phenylalanine, the CDR3 covers 12 amino acids. The CDR3 DNA has 36 bases and is translated from base 1. Unmatched junction bases come to 5, with V trimmed by 6 bases and J by 13 bases. According to the germline V gene, CDR1 reads SGHDN and CDR2 reads FVKESK. On this clonotype itself: The antigen it recognizes is unknown. Per-base quality was not reported, and no clone a single base away is much larger than it.

Findings and caveats that apply to the study as a whole: The authors suggested that each seasonal influenza vaccination may recruit only a limited number of new T cells.

The sequence came from a man aged 50-75 years who received an inactivated influenza vaccine. Donor details come from another sample of the same person, matched by shared clones. Sample: CD4+ T cells sorted from PBMCs, taken around 25 months after vaccination. In this chain, TRBV14 is recombined with TRBJ2-1, and TRBD2 matches 11 of the central bases. The DNA sequence is given as TGTGCCAGCAGACGTAGCGGGAGGGAACAGTTCTTC. It specifies CASRRSGREQFF.